This TCR beta chain was identified during a study of T cells in Graves' hyperthyroidism and ophthalmopathy. A remark on this clonotype: Its antigen remains unknown.

Amplified regions were TCR beta CDR3 sequences from RNA transcripts. In the first-round RT-PCR of the TCR CDR3, the HTBI primer set was used. Each CDR3 protein is one row after TCRdb ran MiXCR on the multiplex PCR reads. The sample holds 550,000 to 700,000 distinct CDR3 sequences; about 45% are singletons and the top ten take around 17%. Pregnant or lactating patients were excluded, as were those with uncontrolled infection or other autoimmune disease. For the diagnoses, clinical symptoms, serum thyroxine and TRAb, thyroid ultrasound and orbital computed tomography were used. Points from the study as a whole: Researchers found most expanded thyroid clonotypes above 0.001 in blood as well. In simple terms, a model built on 13 V-J features told ophthalmopathy apart from stable hyperthyroidism.

CDR3 length: 10 amino acids. V was pared by 6 bases and J by 9 bases, with 8 bases between. From germline, CDR1 is LNHDA and CDR2 SQIVND (reference sequence). Sequenced material: peripheral blood or thyroid tissue (not recorded which). The origin of this receptor is an adult woman with Graves' disease, either hyperthyroidism or ophthalmopathy (not recorded which). The V gene is TRBV19, the J gene TRBJ1-1; no reliable D call. The CDR3 nucleotides read TGTGCCAGTAGAGCCCAGAAAGCTTTCTTT. Residues: CASRAQKAFF.